This passage covers 30 T cell receptor delta chains from one sample sequenced in a study of gamma-delta chains in newborns, infants, children. TCRdb re-identified clones in the reads via CATT. The sample includes under 7,000 delta-chain clones, around 11% of them seen just once. Input material: blood. The receptors shown here come from a child who was a newborn, infant or young child, either healthy, febrile or measles-vaccinated (not recorded which).

Relative to its sample, this clone is large. The chain recombines TRDV2 with TRDJ3; no clear D gene. The CDR3 spans 17 residues. Trimming cost V 1 base and J 3 bases, with 12 bases left between them. The germline V gene has CDR1 GEAIGNYY and CDR2 EKD. CDR3 in DNA: TGTGCCTGTGACACAACGGGCTCGGACTGGGACACCCGACAGATGTTTTTC. It yields the protein CACDTTGSDWDTRQMFF.

The V and J genes are TRDV2 and TRDJ1; 11 nucleotides match TRDD3. Germline CDR1 reads GEAIGNYY; CDR2 reads EKD. V was clipped by 1 base and J by 0 bases; unmatched bases: 9. The CDR3 runs 18 residues. CDR3 loop: CACDTLVGDTHDTDKLIF. CDR3 nucleotide sequence: TGTGCCTGTGACACACTTGTGGGGGATACGCACGACACCGATAAACTCATCTTT.

Only a few counts were recorded for this clone. The same CDR3 arises from other DNA sequences in this sample as well. The chain employs TRDV2 and TRDJ1; no firm D call. V lost 3 bases and J 2 bases, leaving 27 bases between the germline ends. The CDR3 is 19 amino acids. CDR1 is GEAIGNYY, CDR2 EKD, per germline. CDR3 sequence reads: CACDPVGDNREGRTDKLIF. The CDR3 region has the DNA TGTGCCTGTGACCCGGTGGGAGATAATCGAGAGGGTCGTACCGATAAACTCATCTTT.

The table lists this clone with a few counts. This may be a read error: a much more frequent sequence differs by one nucleotide. This sample also contains other DNA sequences that code for the same CDR3. V usage is TRDV2 and J usage is TRDJ1, with D tentatively TRDD3 (6 bases). In germline, CDR1 is GEAIGNYY, CDR2 EKD. CDR3 length: 14 residues. V lost 7 bases, J lost 3 bases, and 17 bases lay in between. CDR3 nucleotides: TGTGCCTGCGACCCGCTACTGGGACCCGATAAACTCATCTTT. It encodes CACDPLLGPDKLIF.

This clone was counted a single time. The CDR3 spells CACDPVLGDTKSVNKYTDKLIF. The CDR3 DNA reads as TGTGCCTGTGACCCGGTACTGGGGGATACGAAATCAGTGAATAAATACACCGATAAACTCATCTTT. This sequence joins TRDV2 and TRDJ1; TRDD3 agrees at 13 bases. TCRdb lists no J gene, so it was determined here by aligning the DNA to germline. V was pared by 3 bases and J by 0 bases, with 21 bases of the junction left unmatched. CDR1 and CDR2 from the germline V gene are GEAIGNYY and EKD. The CDR3 has 22 amino acids.

This clone turned up a few times. This chain connects TRDV2 to TRDJ1, with 12 bases lining up with TRDD3. CDR3 length equals 20 residues. Germline CDR1 is GEAIGNYY and CDR2 is EKD. V lost 2 bases to trimming and J lost 0 bases; unmatched junction nucleotides: 15. The CDR3 spells CACDNMGTGGYPLHTDKLIF. CDR3 in DNA: TGTGCCTGTGACAACATGGGCACTGGGGGATACCCATTACACACCGATAAACTCATCTTT.

This clone is medium-sized by share. This sequence joins TRDV2 and TRDJ3, with a weak D call TRDD3 (6 bases). The V gene lost 1 base and the J gene lost 0 bases, with 15 bases spanning the gap. Germline values: CDR1 GEAIGNYY, CDR2 EKD. There are 19 residues in the CDR3. Here the CDR3 DNA reads TGTGCCTGTGACACAGTTCAGGGGGACCACTCCTGGGACACCCGACAGATGTTTTTC. Translation gives CACDTVQGDHSWDTRQMFF.

This clone is large within its sample. The sample carries other DNA sequences with the same CDR3. The chain employs TRDV2 and TRDJ3; 9 bases agree with TRDD3. Germline trimming cut 0 bases from V and 0 bases from J; bases unmatched to any gene: 2. CDR3 size: 18 residues. CDR1 and CDR2 (germline): GEAIGNYY, EKD. The CDR3 DNA sequence: TGTGCCTGTGACACCGGGGGATACAGCTCCTGGGACACCCGACAGATGTTTTTC. Amino acids: CACDTGGYSSWDTRQMFF.

Comments on this clone: One end of the junction does not line up with germline, which may come from a read error. The chain links TRDV2 to TRDJ1, with TRDD3 as a possible D gene (10 bases). The J gene was not available in TCRdb and was assigned here by matching the DNA to germline segments. The CDR3 is 23 amino acids. CDR1 and CDR2 from the germline V gene are GEAIGNYY and EKD. CDR3 in DNA: TGTGCCTGCGACACAATCGGCCTTCCTACGAACGTGGGGGATACTCCGTACACCGATAAACTCATCTTT. This gives the protein CACDTIGLPTNVGDTPYTDKLIF.

About this clone itself: A much larger clone lies a single base off, so this may be a read error. The CDR3 sequence is CAYDLLGDTRSYTDKLIF. The CDR3 nucleotides are TGTGCCTATGACTTACTGGGGGATACGCGGAGCTACACCGATAAACTCATCTTT. This rearrangement joins TRDV2 to TRDJ1, with 13 bases fitting TRDD3. This CDR3 has 18 amino acids. Germline V gene lookup returns CDR1 GEAIGNYY and CDR2 EKD.

As regards this clone: TCRdb's entry gives the protein of a much larger clone, which mismatches this DNA's translation at residue 4, likely from a read error; the protein reported here is translated from the DNA. The chain couples TRDV2 to TRDJ1, with a possible D match to TRDD3 (5 bases). Germline CDR1 reads GEAIGNYY; CDR2 reads EKD. This CDR3 comprises 15 residues. Here the CDR3 reads CACGTVIPGTDKLIF. As DNA, the CDR3 is TGTGCCTGTGGCACCGTGATACCGGGGACCGATAAACTCATCTTT.

This chain uses TRDV2 with TRDJ1; maybe TRDD3 (5 bases). V gave up 0 bases and J gave up 0 bases, with 16 bases separating them. The CDR3 runs to 17 residues. CDR1 and CDR2 (germline): GEAIGNYY, EKD. The CDR3 coding sequence is TGTGCCTGTGACACCGTCACTGGTCAAGGGTACACCGATAAACTCATCTTT. Protein: CACDTVTGQGYTDKLIF.

V and J are TRDV2 and TRDJ3; D not resolved. TCRdb offers no J gene call, so here the DNA was matched to germline to obtain one. From germline, CDR1 is GEAIGNYY and CDR2 EKD. The CDR3 runs 19 residues. V lost 0 bases and J lost 0, with 14 bases in between. CDR3 bases: TGTGCCTGTGACACCGGCGGGGTCGTTAGCTCCTGGGACACCCGACAGATGTTTTTC. Encoded protein: CACDTGGVVSSWDTRQMFF.

This clone was seen more than once but under ten times. Since a much larger clone is just one base distant, this may be a read error. V is TRDV2 and J is TRDJ1; possible D gene TRDD3, 5 bases. TCRdb records no J gene; here it was assigned by comparing the DNA to germline. Germline CDR1 GEAIGNYY, CDR2 EKD. This CDR3 has 13 amino acids. Here the CDR3 reads CAGDPIHTDKLIF. The CDR3 DNA sequence: TGTGCCGGTGACCCGATACACACCGATAAACTCATCTTT.

This chain joins TRDV2 and TRDJ1; TRDD3 aligns across 8 bases. CDR3 length equals 16 residues. Germline values: CDR1 GEAIGNYY, CDR2 EKD. V lost 2 bases, J lost 5 bases, and 12 bases stayed unmatched. CDR3 in amino acids: CACDSVLGVLRDKLIF. CDR3 nucleotide sequence: TGTGCCTGTGACAGCGTACTGGGGGTCTTACGTGATAAACTCATCTTT.

This clone is judged medium-sized. This chain links TRDV2 with TRDJ1; a weak D match, TRDD3 (6 bases). CDR1 GEAIGNYY and CDR2 EKD come from the germline V gene. The ends were cut back, 2 bases at V and 0 bases at J, with 21 bases in the middle. CDR3 size: 18 residues. The CDR3 loop is CACDKMNLGSVDTDKLIF. In DNA, the CDR3 is TGTGCCTGTGACAAAATGAACCTGGGGTCTGTTGACACCGATAAACTCATCTTT.

This clone occurred a few times. A single base is all that separates this from a far larger clone, so a read error is likely. Other DNA sequences of this sample code for an identical CDR3. The V gene is TRDV2, the J gene TRDJ2; no reliable D call. The germline CDR1 and CDR2 sequences are GEAIGNYY and EKD. The CDR3 loop spans 15 amino acids. Trimming removed 2 bases at V and 5 bases at J, with 14 bases between. DNA for the CDR3: TGTGCCTGTGACAGCTTGGGAGCTCTCACAGCACAACTCTTCTTT. As protein: CACDSLGALTAQLFF.

The chain combines TRDV2 with TRDJ2; 7 bases are a match to TRDD2. CDR1 is GEAIGNYY and CDR2 is EKD in the germline V gene. The CDR3 loop spans 17 amino acids. V lost 3 bases to trimming and J lost 1 base; unmatched junction nucleotides: 10. DNA for the CDR3: TGTGCCTGTGACGGCGTTGGCCCTTCCTTTTTGACAGCACAACTCTTCTTT. It codes for CACDGVGPSFLTAQLFF.

The J gene went uncalled, whereas the V gene is TRDV2; the D call of TRDD3 is as the table states it, not checked on the DNA. Germline CDR1 is GEAIGNYY and CDR2 is EKD. This CDR3 has 15 residues. The CDR3 spells CAWVGLGREADKTIF. The CDR3, as DNA: TGTGCCTGGGTCGGGCTGGGGAGAGAAGCCGATAAAACCATCTTT.

As concerns this clone: At one of its ends the junction is not consistent with the germline gene, which may arise from a read error. J is TRDJ3 and V is TRDV2; 8 bases line up with TRDD3. Because TCRdb records no J gene, it was assigned here through a match of the DNA to germline. The CDR3 extends over 18 amino acids. CDR1 and CDR2 (germline): GEAIGNYY, EKD. Here the CDR3 reads CACDGTGGRSWDTRKMFF. CDR3 sequence (DNA): TGTGCCTGTGACGGAACTGGGGGTCGCTCCTGGGACACCCGAAAGATGTTTTTC.

The J gene is given as TRDJ3, and the V gene is not called; the DNA was not compared with TRDD3, the D call given in the table. This CDR3 contains 19 residues. The CDR3 DNA reads as TGTGCCTGTGACACCGTTGGGGACACCCCCTCCTGGGACACCCGACAGATGTTTTTC. Its translation: CACDTVGDTPSWDTRQMFF.

CDR3 sequence: CACDKLGDAALTAQLFF. In nucleotides, the CDR3 is TGTGCCTGTGACAAACTGGGGGATGCGGCTTTGACAGCACAACTCTTCTTT. This chain connects TRDV2 to TRDJ2, with 10 bases aligning to TRDD3. V shed 2 bases and J 0 bases; nucleotides not matched to a gene: 5. Germline CDR1 reads GEAIGNYY; CDR2 reads EKD. CDR3 size: 17 residues.

This clone was counted between two and nine times. The gene calls are TRDV2 and TRDJ1, with 13 positions matching TRDD3. The junction had 6 bases not matched to a gene; V was cut back by 0 bases and J by 3 bases. This CDR3 comprises 17 residues. Germline V gives CDR1 GEAIGNYY, CDR2 EKD. The CDR3 sequence: CACDTLLGDTRSDKLIF. CDR3 in DNA: TGTGCCTGTGACACCCTACTGGGGGATACGCGGTCCGATAAACTCATCTTT.

Judged by abundance, this clone is medium-sized. The same CDR3 also results from other DNA sequences found in this sample. CDR3 sequence reads: CACDDLLGEAGFNTDKLIF. The CDR3 DNA sequence: TGTGCCTGTGACGATTTACTGGGGGAGGCAGGCTTCAACACCGATAAACTCATCTTT. The J gene is TRDJ1, the V gene TRDV2; 9 bases map to TRDD3. The germline CDR1 and CDR2 sequences are GEAIGNYY and EKD. The CDR3 totals 19 residues. With 3 bases clipped from V and 0 bases from J, the junction kept 16 bases outside the gene matches.

The chain links TRDV2 to TRDJ3, with 9 positions matching TRDD3. TCRdb gives no J gene; it was assigned here by matching the DNA to germline. Germline-derived CDR1 and CDR2 are GEAIGNYY and EKD. CDR3 length: 19 amino acids. The V segment lost 1 base and the J segment 1 base; nucleotides outside the gene matches: 7. The DNA of the CDR3 is TGTGCCTGTGACACTGGGGGTACTGGGGGATCCTGGGACACCCGACAGATGTTTTTC. Its protein product is CACDTGGTGGSWDTRQMFF.

No V gene was called, and the J gene is TRDJ1; TRDD3, as called in the table, went unchecked against the DNA. The CDR3 runs 22 residues. In DNA form, the CDR3 reads TGTGCCTGTGATCCCCTGCGACTGGGGGATACCTCCCCCTTTCTGTACACCGATAAACTCATCTTT. Its translation is CACDPLRLGDTSPFLYTDKLIF.

The V call is TRDV2, the J call TRDJ3; tentative D call: TRDD3 (5 bases). Matching the DNA to germline supplied the J gene, which TCRdb does not give. In germline, CDR1 is GEAIGNYY, CDR2 EKD. The CDR3 is 19 residues long. V was shortened by 3 bases and J by 0 bases, with 17 bases between the two germline ends. The CDR3: CACDLSGGFHSWDTRQMFF. DNA for the CDR3: TGTGCCTGTGACTTGTCCGGGGGGTTTCACTCCTGGGACACCCGACAGATGTTTTTC.

In its sample, this clone was seen a few times. The chain uses TRDV2 and TRDJ3; unclear D gene. CDR3 length: 16 residues. The V end was cut by 1 base, the J end by 1 base, with 7 bases between. The germline V gene encodes CDR1 GEAIGNYY and CDR2 EKD. CDR3 sequence reads: CACDTMRSWDTRQMFF. The CDR3 DNA follows: TGTGCCTGTGACACAATGAGGTCCTGGGACACCCGACAGATGTTTTTC.

By frequency in the sample, this clone is medium-sized. Additional DNA sequences in this sample encode the identical CDR3. The J gene is TRDJ3, the V gene TRDV2; 13 nucleotides line up with TRDD3. V trimming: 2 bases; J trimming: 1 base; junction bases outside the gene matches: 7. Per the germline V gene, CDR1 is GEAIGNYY and CDR2 is EKD. The CDR3 is 20 residues long. The CDR3 coding sequence is TGTGCCTGTGACAAAGTACTGGGGGATACGCGGTCCTGGGACACCCGACAGATGTTTTTC. This encodes CACDKVLGDTRSWDTRQMFF.

About this clone itself: A much bigger clone sits one base away, suggesting this may be a read error. The chain is built from TRDV2 and TRDJ1; TRDD3 matches 12 bases. The CDR3 has 17 residues. Germline-derived CDR1 and CDR2 are GEAIGNYY and EKD. CDR3: CACDTLTGGYSTDKIIF. CDR3 sequence (DNA): TGTGCCTGTGACACCCTAACTGGGGGATACTCCACCGATAAAATCATCTTT.